This entry lists 9 T cell receptor beta chains sequenced from one sample in a study of CD8 T cells in ankylosing spondylitis. Study-wide results and caveats: Roughly eight highly homologous variants made up a TCR beta motif that seemed to typify ankylosing spondylitis blood.

These receptors are not linked to any known antigen. In TCRdb, the 5' RACE reads were re-called with MiXCR into one record per CDR3 protein. Seen here are a few hundred thousand distinct CDR3 sequences, 20% to 25% observed once, and the top ten hold roughly 16%. The source material was blood, either unsorted or a sorted T cell fraction (not recorded which). The receptors were sampled from a male donor with ankylosing spondylitis.

The chain couples TRBV6-1 to TRBJ2-7; D is uncertain. There are 14 residues in the CDR3. V was pared by 5 bases and J by 7 bases, with 18 bases between. Germline assignment: CDR1 MNHNS and CDR2 SASEGT. This chain's CDR3 is CASSRAPGRKEQYF. The CDR3 coding sequence is TGTGCCAGCAGTCGGGCTCCAGGCCGTAAGGAGCAGTACTTC.

This clonotype was recorded a few times. The chain has TRBV20-1 and TRBJ2-1, with 11 bases that match TRBD2. The V and J ends lost 5 bases and 14 bases, in that order; junction bases with no gene match: 17. This CDR3 has 15 residues. Germline V gives CDR1 DFQATT, CDR2 SNEGSKA (reference sequence). CDR3: CSAGTLAGGHGSKFF. The DNA of the CDR3 is TGCAGTGCTGGAACTCTAGCGGGAGGCCACGGCTCCAAGTTCTTC.

J is TRBJ2-2 and V is TRBV6-1, with D possibly being TRBD1 or TRBD2 (5 bases each). The germline gives CDR1 MNHNS, CDR2 SASEGT. CDR3 length: 15 amino acids. V was trimmed by 6 bases and J by 4 bases, leaving 15 bases between them. CDR3 coding DNA: TGTGCCAGCAGGCCGCCCGGGACGAGCACCGGGGAGCTGTTTTTT. As protein: CASRPPGTSTGELFF.

The chain recombines TRBV28 with TRBJ2-2, with TRBD2 identical over 14 bases. Per the germline V gene, CDR1 is MDHEN and CDR2 is SYDVKM. This CDR3 comprises 18 residues. Germline trimming cut 5 bases from V and 5 bases from J; bases unmatched to any gene: 10. The CDR3 region has the DNA TGTGCCAGCAGTCCCCGGACTAGCGGGAGGATGGGGACCGGGGAGCTGTTTTTT. Amino acid sequence: CASSPRTSGRMGTGELFF. Filled out from reference TRBV28 and TRBJ2-2, the complete variable domain reads DVKVTQSSRYLVKRTGEKVFLECVQDMDHENMFWYRQDPGLGLRLIYFSYDVKMKEKGDIPEGYSVSREKKERFSLILESASTNQTSMYLCASSPRTSGRMGTGELFFGEGSRLTVL.

This clonotype was found many times. V gene TRBV20-1 combines with J gene TRBJ1-5; 7 positions match TRBD1. The CDR3 has 14 amino acids. In germline, CDR1 is DFQATT, CDR2 SNEGSKA (reference sequence). Losses at the gene ends were 4 bases for V and 3 bases for J; bases not matched to a gene: 6. The CDR3 sequence is CSATGQFNNQPQHF. DNA of the CDR3: TGCAGTGCTACGGGACAGTTTAACAATCAGCCCCAGCATTTT.

The chain has TRBV3-1 and TRBJ2-7, with D perhaps matching TRBD2 (5 bases). This CDR3 contains 15 residues. The germline V gene has CDR1 LGHDT and CDR2 YNNKEL (reference sequence). V shed 3 bases and J shed 5 bases, with 17 bases lying between them. The CDR3 sequence: CASSHSYTGINEQYF. CDR3 coding DNA: TGTGCCAGCAGCCACTCATACACGGGGATAAACGAGCAGTACTTC.

The gene calls are TRBV5-1 and TRBJ1-3, with TRBD1 identical over 7 bases. Germline V gives CDR1 SGHRS, CDR2 YFSETQ. The CDR3 covers 16 residues. V trimming: 0 bases; J trimming: 4 bases; junction bases outside the gene matches: 7. The CDR3 here is CASSLAMGQSGNTIYF. For the CDR3, the DNA is TGCGCCAGCAGCTTGGCCATGGGACAGTCAGGAAACACCATATATTTT.

V gene TRBV29-1 combines with J gene TRBJ2-3, with D possibly matching TRBD2 (7 bases). In germline, CDR1 is SQVTM, CDR2 ANQGSEA. The length of the CDR3 is 15 residues. The V end lost 7 bases, the J end lost 0 bases, and 17 bases lay between the germline ends. The CDR3, as DNA: TGCAGCGGCGCCCGGGGGGCGACGAGCACAGATACGCAGTATTTT. It is translated as CSGARGATSTDTQYF.

This clonotype was detected only a few times. The rearrangement uses TRBV12-3 or TRBV12-4 and TRBJ1-1; D not certain. The CDR3 covers 13 residues. Between the trimmed V and J ends, which lost 6 bases and 1 base, there was a span of 9 bases. CDR3 sequence (DNA): TGTGCCAGCAGACTTAACAGGAACACTGAAGCTTTCTTT. It translates to CASRLNRNTEAFF.